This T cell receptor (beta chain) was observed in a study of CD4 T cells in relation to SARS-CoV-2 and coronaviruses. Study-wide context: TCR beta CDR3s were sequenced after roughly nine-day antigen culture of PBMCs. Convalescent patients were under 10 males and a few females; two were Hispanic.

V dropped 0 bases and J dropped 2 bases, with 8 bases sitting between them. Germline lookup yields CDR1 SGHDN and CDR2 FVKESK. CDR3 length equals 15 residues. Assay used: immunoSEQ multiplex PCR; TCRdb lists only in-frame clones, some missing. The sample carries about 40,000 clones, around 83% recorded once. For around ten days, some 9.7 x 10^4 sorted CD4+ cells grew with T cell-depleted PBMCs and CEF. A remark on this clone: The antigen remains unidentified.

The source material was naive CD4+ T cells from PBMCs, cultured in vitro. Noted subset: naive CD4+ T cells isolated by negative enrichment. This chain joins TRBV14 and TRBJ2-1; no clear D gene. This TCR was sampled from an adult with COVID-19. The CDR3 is CASSQDITAYNEQFF. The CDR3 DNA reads TGTGCCAGCAGCCAAGATATAACAGCCTACAATGAGCAGTTCTTC.